The 27 T cell receptor beta chains reported below all come from one sample, sequenced in a study of T cell repertoires in cytomegalovirus infection. TCRdb reprocessed the reads via MiXCR and lists one record per CDR3 protein. The top ten hold 2.5% of the sample, which has just under 300,000 distinct CDR3 sequences, about 8.8% seen once. The sample was PBMCs. These receptor sequences come from a human donor in good health (CMV status not recorded). Some clones in this sample may be carry-over from other donors' samples.

V gene TRBV29-1 combines with J gene TRBJ2-1, with TRBD1 identical over 7 bases. Trimming at V came to 7 bases and at J to 4 bases, leaving 1 base not matched to a gene. Germline CDR1 reads SQVTM; CDR2 reads ANQGSEA. There are 11 residues in the CDR3. The CDR3 loop reads CSAGQYNEQFF. In DNA, the CDR3 is TGCAGCGCGGGACAGTACAATGAGCAGTTCTTC.

This clonotype has just a few counts. The chain employs TRBV10-3 and TRBJ2-3, with 7 bases matching TRBD1. The CDR3 covers 15 residues. V shed 6 bases, J shed 0 bases, and the junction held 6 bases outside the gene matches. Germline CDR1 and CDR2: ENHRY and SYGVKD. The CDR3 DNA follows: TGTGCCATCAGGAGGGACAGCCCGAGCACAGATACGCAGTATTTT. This codes for CAIRRDSPSTDTQYF.

This clonotype was counted many times. This rearrangement joins TRBV6-1 to TRBJ1-1; D unclear. The CDR3 is made up of 13 amino acids. Per germline, CDR1 MNHNS and CDR2 SASEGT. The ends were cut back, 7 bases at V and 1 base at J, with 10 bases in the middle. CDR3 in amino acids: CASKRSENTEAFF. In nucleotides, the CDR3 is TGTGCCAGCAAGAGATCAGAGAACACTGAAGCTTTCTTT.

Ten or more counts support this clonotype. The chain uses TRBV2 and TRBJ2-2, with TRBD1 identical over 10 bases. The CDR3 loop spans 15 amino acids. Losses at the gene ends were 7 bases for V and 3 bases for J; bases not matched to a gene: 5. The germline gives CDR1 SNHLY, CDR2 FYNNEI. The CDR3, as DNA: TGTGCCAGCACCCTGGGACAGGGGTACACCGGGGAGCTGTTTTTT. This codes for CASTLGQGYTGELFF.

The rearrangement joins TRBV5-1 to TRBJ2-1; 12 nucleotides align to TRBD1. This CDR3 is built from 16 residues. The germline V gene encodes CDR1 SGHRS and CDR2 YFSETQ. J lost 2 bases, V lost 4 bases, and 4 bases had no gene match. CDR3 DNA: TGCGCCAGCAGCGCCGGGACAGGGGGCACCTACAATGAGCAGTTCTTC. It yields the protein CASSAGTGGTYNEQFF.

In its sample, this clonotype was seen many times. This chain uses TRBV29-1 with TRBJ1-5; D remains unclear. From germline, CDR1 is SQVTM and CDR2 ANQGSEA. V was shortened by 6 bases and J by 6 bases, with 12 bases between the two germline ends. This CDR3 spans 12 amino acids. This CDR3 reads CSVHAPGQPQHF. The CDR3 DNA reads as TGCAGCGTCCACGCCCCCGGTCAGCCCCAGCATTTT. Based on the CDR3 plus reference TRBV29-1 and TRBJ1-5, the full variable domain is SAVISQKPSRDICQRGTSLTIQCQVDSQVTMMFWYRQQPGQSLTLIATANQGSEATYESGFVIDKFPISRPNLTFSTLTVSNMSPEDSSIYLCSVHAPGQPQHFGDGTRLSIL.

This clonotype occurred many times. This rearrangement joins TRBV5-5 to TRBJ1-1; a possible D gene is TRBD1 (6 bases). The CDR3 totals 15 residues. V shed 10 bases and J shed 1 base, with 20 bases lying between them. Germline V CDR1 and CDR2: SGHKS, YYEKEE (reference sequence). CDR3 nucleotide sequence: TGTGCCCTGGGAGCAGGGGTTGACGGGAACACTGAAGCTTTCTTT. This translates into CALGAGVDGNTEAFF.

The gene calls are TRBV6-6 and TRBJ2-1; 7 positions agree with TRBD2. Germline CDR1 and CDR2: MNHNY and SVGAGI (reference sequence). Trimming at V came to 4 bases and at J to 9 bases, leaving 12 bases not matched to a gene. The CDR3 length is 15 residues. The CDR3: CASSLTREGLGEQFF. The CDR3 DNA reads as TGTGCCAGCAGTTTAACTAGGGAGGGCCTAGGTGAGCAGTTCTTC.

The chain is built from TRBV28 and TRBJ1-3; D remains ambiguous. The CDR3 is made up of 16 amino acids. V was cut by 3 bases and J by 2 bases, with 14 bases left in between. CDR1 and CDR2 (germline): MDHEN, SYDVKM. CDR3 coding DNA: TGTGCCAGCAGTTTTCCTGGGGATGGAGCTGGAAACACCATATATTTT. Amino acid sequence: CASSFPGDGAGNTIYF. Based on the CDR3 plus reference TRBV28 and TRBJ1-3, the full variable domain is DVKVTQSSRYLVKRTGEKVFLECVQDMDHENMFWYRQDPGLGLRLIYFSYDVKMKEKGDIPEGYSVSREKKERFSLILESASTNQTSMYLCASSFPGDGAGNTIYFGEGSWLTVV.

This clonotype was found many times. The gene calls are TRBV7-9 and TRBJ1-1, with 7 bases that match TRBD1. The CDR3 length is 14 residues. Trimming at V came to 4 bases and at J to 3 bases, leaving 5 bases not matched to a gene. Germline V lookup: CDR1 SEHNR, CDR2 FQNEAQ (reference sequence). The CDR3 DNA sequence: TGTGCCAGCAGCTGGACAGGAGTTTACACTGAAGCTTTCTTT. Its translation is CASSWTGVYTEAFF.

This clonotype showed up many times. The V call is TRBV7-9, the J call TRBJ1-1; 10 nucleotides line up with TRBD1. This CDR3 is 15 amino acids long. CDR1 and CDR2 (germline): SEHNR, FQNEAQ (reference sequence). V lost 3 bases to trimming and J lost 5 bases; unmatched junction nucleotides: 6. The CDR3 sequence: CASSFRTGGRTEAFF. The CDR3 DNA sequence: TGTGCCAGCAGCTTTCGGACAGGGGGGAGGACTGAAGCTTTCTTT.

This clonotype was seen repeatedly, ten times or more. The J gene is TRBJ2-5, the V gene TRBV14; D unresolved. CDR1 is SGHDN, CDR2 FVKESK, per germline. The CDR3 is 16 residues long. V was pared by 0 bases and J by 2 bases, with 13 bases between. The DNA for the CDR3 is TGTGCCAGCAGCCAAGAAATCCGGCTCCCTCAAGAGACCCAGTACTTC. It translates to CASSQEIRLPQETQYF. Full variable domain (rest looked up from reference TRBV14 and TRBJ2-5): EAGVTQFPSHSVIEKGQTVTLRCDPISGHDNLYWYRRVMGKEIKFLLHFVKESKQDESGMPNNRFLAERTGGTYSTLKVQPAELEDSGVYFCASSQEIRLPQETQYFGPGTRLLVL.

This chain joins TRBV9 and TRBJ2-1, with D hard to call. Between the trimmed V and J ends, which lost 0 bases and 0 bases, there was a span of 10 bases. Germline V gene lookup returns CDR1 SGDLS and CDR2 YYNGEE. CDR3 length: 16 amino acids. This CDR3 reads CASSVELLSSYNEQFF. In nucleotides, the CDR3 is TGTGCCAGCAGCGTAGAACTCCTTAGCTCCTACAATGAGCAGTTCTTC. Based on the CDR3 plus reference TRBV9 and TRBJ2-1, the full variable domain is DSGVTQTPKHLITATGQRVTLRCSPRSGDLSVYWYQQSLDQGLQFLIQYYNGEERAKGNILERFSAQQFPDLHSELNLSSLELGDSALYFCASSVELLSSYNEQFFGPGTRLTVL.

This clonotype has only a few counts. The V call is TRBV5-5, the J call TRBJ2-2; D remains unclear. The CDR3 has 15 amino acids. Germline CDR1 reads SGHKS; CDR2 reads YYEKEE (reference sequence). V was cut by 0 bases and J by 2 bases, with 8 bases left in between. CDR3 nucleotide sequence: TGTGCCAGCAGCTTGGTCGCAGTAAACACCGGGGAGCTGTTTTTT. Encoded protein: CASSLVAVNTGELFF. The whole variable domain, remainder taken from reference TRBV5-5 and TRBJ2-2, is DAGVTQSPTHLIKTRGQQVTLRCSPISGHKSVSWYQQVLGQGPQFIFQYYEKEERGRGNFPDRFSARQFPNYSSELNVNALLLGDSALYLCASSLVAVNTGELFFGEGSRLTVL.

This clonotype was seen ten or more times. V is TRBV5-6 and J is TRBJ1-5, with 7 positions matching TRBD1. This CDR3 spans 13 amino acids. Unmatched junction bases numbered 1, after V lost 2 bases and J lost 5 bases. Germline V gene data show CDR1 as SGHDT and CDR2 as YYEEEE. In DNA form, the CDR3 reads TGTGCCAGCAGCTTTGACAGGGATCAGCCCCAGCATTTT. This codes for CASSFDRDQPQHF.

This clonotype has at least ten counts. The gene calls are TRBV28 and TRBJ2-3, with 10 bases identical to TRBD1. The CDR3 extends over 17 amino acids. Germline V gene data show CDR1 as MDHEN and CDR2 as SYDVKM. V was clipped by 1 base and J by 2 bases; unmatched bases: 6. In DNA form, the CDR3 reads TGTGCCAGCAGTTTATCGGGACAGGGGCCTTCCACAGATACGCAGTATTTT. It specifies CASSLSGQGPSTDTQYF.

This clonotype came up a few times. The V call is TRBV13, the J call TRBJ2-1; 15 bases are a match to TRBD2. V was pared by 2 bases and J by 7 bases, with 9 bases of the junction left unmatched. Germline V gene data show CDR1 as PRHDT and CDR2 as FYEKMQ (reference sequence). The CDR3 spans 18 residues. The CDR3 coding sequence is TGTGCCAGCAGCTTAACCCGTAGGACTAGCGGGGGGGCGAATGAGCAGTTCTTC. Encoded protein: CASSLTRRTSGGANEQFF.

This clonotype came up a few times. The gene calls are TRBV19 and TRBJ1-1; D is possibly TRBD1 (5 bases). Trimming shortened V by 3 bases and J by 0 bases, and 8 bases separated the two germline ends. CDR3 length equals 14 residues. Germline V gives CDR1 LNHDA, CDR2 SQIVND (reference sequence). The CDR3 protein is CASSIGHLNTEAFF. The CDR3 DNA sequence: TGTGCCAGTAGTATTGGACACCTGAACACTGAAGCTTTCTTT.

This clonotype was detected ten times or more. The V gene is TRBV28, the J gene TRBJ2-3, with TRBD1 as a possible D gene (6 bases). Trimming left V 6 bases short and J 4 bases short, with 17 bases between. This CDR3 contains 15 residues. Germline lookup yields CDR1 MDHEN and CDR2 SYDVKM. CDR3 residues: CASRLDRSRADTQYF. The CDR3 DNA is TGTGCCAGCAGATTGGACAGATCACGGGCAGATACGCAGTATTTT. The variable domain in full, completed from reference TRBV28 and TRBJ2-3, reads DVKVTQSSRYLVKRTGEKVFLECVQDMDHENMFWYRQDPGLGLRLIYFSYDVKMKEKGDIPEGYSVSREKKERFSLILESASTNQTSMYLCASRLDRSRADTQYFGPGTRLTVL.

This clonotype was observed many times. The chain has TRBV6-5 and TRBJ2-7, with D perhaps TRBD1 (5 bases). The CDR3 is made up of 13 amino acids. The germline gives CDR1 MNHEY, CDR2 SVGAGI. V was cut by 2 bases and J by 1 base, with 6 bases left in between. CDR3 bases: TGTGCCAGCAGTTACGACAGTTCCTACGAGCAGTACTTC. Its translation: CASSYDSSYEQYF.

In this sample, this clonotype turned up many times. V is TRBV12-3 or TRBV12-4 and J is TRBJ1-5; 7 bases are a match to TRBD1. V trimming: 6 bases; J trimming: 4 bases; junction bases outside the gene matches: 9. The CDR3 consists of 15 residues. This CDR3 reads CASSPGGTVNQPQHF. CDR3 nucleotide sequence: TGTGCCAGCAGCCCAGGGGGGACGGTGAATCAGCCCCAGCATTTT.

This clonotype was counted ten times or more. The chain couples TRBV7-9 to TRBJ1-1; maybe TRBD1 (6 bases). This CDR3 has 15 residues. Deletions cut 5 bases from V and 6 bases from J, with 19 bases between. Per the germline V gene, CDR1 is SEHNR and CDR2 is FQNEAQ (reference sequence). The CDR3 nucleotides are TGTGCCAGCAGCCTCGAGGGGGGGCTTAAGGCTGAAGCTTTCTTT. It specifies CASSLEGGLKAEAFF.

This clonotype was found many times. This sequence joins TRBV19 and TRBJ2-7; 7 nucleotides agree with TRBD2. Trimming at V came to 8 bases and at J to 2 bases, leaving 9 bases not matched to a gene. Germline CDR1 is LNHDA and CDR2 is SQIVND (reference sequence). The CDR3 spans 14 residues. CDR3 sequence: CASSKAGITYEQYF. In nucleotides, the CDR3 is TGTGCCAGTTCGAAAGCGGGGATAACCTACGAGCAGTACTTC.

The rearrangement links TRBV3-1 to TRBJ2-1; D might be TRBD1 or TRBD2, each matching 5 bases. CDR1 and CDR2 (germline): LGHDT, YNNKEL (reference sequence). V was clipped by 2 bases and J by 6 bases, with 17 bases between them. The CDR3 has 16 amino acids. CDR3 nucleotides: TGTGCCAGCAGCCAAAGGACGGCGACTGGGGGCAATGAGCAGTTCTTC. Translating it yields CASSQRTATGGNEQFF.

Concerning this clonotype: Given a much more abundant clone one base away, this may be a read error. The genes are TRBV29-1 and TRBJ1-2; D call uncertain. Germline CDR1 is SQVTM and CDR2 is ANQGSEA. CDR3 length: 14 residues. Trimming shortened V by 0 bases and J by 4 bases, and 12 bases separated the two germline ends. CDR3 sequence: CSVEDYRKIYGYTF. The CDR3 DNA is TGCAGCGTTGAAGATTATAGGAAAATCTATGGCTACACCTTC.

This clonotype showed up just a few times. The chain recombines TRBV28 with TRBJ1-6; 8 bases are a match to TRBD1. V gave up 4 bases and J gave up 8 bases; unmatched junction bases: 7. Per germline, CDR1 MDHEN and CDR2 SYDVKM. The CDR3 totals 15 residues. The CDR3 DNA sequence: TGTGCCAGCAGTTCTGGACAGGGCGGGCATTCACCCCTCCACTTT. Encoded protein: CASSSGQGGHSPLHF.

This clonotype was seen repeatedly, ten times or more. V usage is TRBV28 and J usage is TRBJ2-2; TRBD1 aligns across 10 bases. The CDR3 consists of 16 residues. With V trimmed by 4 bases and J by 5 bases, 7 bases remained unmatched. Germline V gives CDR1 MDHEN, CDR2 SYDVKM. CDR3 loop: CASSSPTGGPTGELFF. As DNA, the CDR3 is TGTGCCAGCAGTTCGCCGACAGGGGGCCCAACCGGGGAGCTGTTTTTT.